These 20 T cell receptor beta chains share one sample of origin, sequenced in a study of OX40 agonist ivuxolimab in advanced cancers. Assay: immunoSEQ multiplex PCR; the TCRdb copy retains only in-frame clones and omits some. The sample carries 80,000 to 85,000 clones, about 86% recorded once. Source: CD4+ or CD8+ T cells sorted from blood, taken in a trial of the OX40 agonist ivuxolimab. The receptors derive from an adult with an advanced solid tumor such as melanoma, head and neck, liver or kidney cancer.

The J gene is TRBJ2-1, the V gene TRBV7-2; 12 bases agree with TRBD1. CDR1 is SGHTA and CDR2 is FQGNSA in the germline V gene. Trimming removed 5 bases from V and 9 bases from J; junction bases left unmatched: 8. The CDR3 length is 15 residues. In DNA form, the CDR3 reads TGTGCCAGCAGCAACCGGGACAGGGGGCATCCTGAGCAGTTCTTC. It is translated as CASSNRDRGHPEQFF. Full variable domain (rest looked up from reference TRBV7-2 and TRBJ2-1): GAGVSQSPSNKVTEKGKDVELRCDPISGHTALYWYRQSLGQGLEFLIYFQGNSAPDKSGLPSDRFSAERTGGSVSTLTIQRTQQEDSAVYLCASSNRDRGHPEQFFGPGTRLTVL.

The V and J genes are TRBV6-1 and TRBJ2-1; D possibly corresponds to TRBD1 (6 bases). V was clipped by 4 bases and J by 8 bases, with 21 bases between them. This CDR3 is built from 16 residues. CDR1 MNHNS and CDR2 SASEGT come from the germline V gene. The CDR3: CASSAYRVQEGYEQFF. The CDR3 bases are TGTGCCAGCAGTGCCTACAGGGTCCAAGAGGGTTATGAGCAGTTCTTC.

This CDR3 is CASRWGTGMNTEAFF. CDR3 in DNA: TGTGCCAGTAGATGGGGGACAGGGATGAACACTGAAGCTTTCTTT. The rearrangement uses TRBV19 and TRBJ1-1; 9 bases fit TRBD1. Unmatched junction bases numbered 5, after V lost 6 bases and J lost 0 bases. CDR3 size: 15 residues. The germline CDR1 and CDR2 sequences are LNHDA and SQIVND (reference sequence).

The chain links TRBV29-1 to TRBJ2-6; TRBD1 or TRBD2 may be the D gene (5 bases each). The V gene lost 3 bases and the J gene lost 0 bases, with 12 bases spanning the gap. This CDR3 contains 16 residues. Germline lookup yields CDR1 SQVTM and CDR2 ANQGSEA. CDR3: CSVEGTPVSGANVLTF. The CDR3 DNA reads as TGCAGCGTTGAGGGGACGCCCGTCTCTGGGGCCAACGTCCTGACTTTC.

The chain joins TRBV6-6 to TRBJ2-5; TRBD1 aligns across 8 bases. Germline V CDR1 and CDR2: MNHNY, SVGAGI (reference sequence). This CDR3 region has 15 residues. The junction had 11 bases not matched to a gene; V was cut back by 6 bases and J by 5 bases. DNA for the CDR3: TGTGCCAGCAGCCCCCCCGACAGGGGTGGGGAGACCCAGTACTTC. Amino acid sequence: CASSPPDRGGETQYF.

The table lists this clone with a few counts. The V call is TRBV9, the J call TRBJ2-5; D may be TRBD2 (6 bases). Germline V gene data show CDR1 as SGDLS and CDR2 as YYNGEE. This CDR3 has 14 amino acids. V was shortened by 3 bases and J by 1 base, with 10 bases between the two germline ends. The CDR3 nucleotides read TGTGCCAGCAGCGGAGGGACTTTCCAAGAGACCCAGTACTTC. Its translation is CASSGGTFQETQYF.

The chain uses TRBV6-1 and TRBJ2-5; 7 nucleotides align to TRBD2. The V segment lost 8 bases and the J segment 4 bases; nucleotides outside the gene matches: 7. This CDR3 is 13 amino acids long. The germline V gene has CDR1 MNHNS and CDR2 SASEGT. CDR3 sequence: CASRGGGRETQYF. The DNA for the CDR3 is TGTGCCAGCCGCGGGGGAGGGAGAGAGACCCAGTACTTC.

The chain combines TRBV5-1 with TRBJ2-7; a weak D match, TRBD1 (6 bases). The CDR3 extends over 15 amino acids. Germline V CDR1 and CDR2: SGHRS, YFSETQ. Between the trimmed V and J ends, which lost 0 bases and 5 bases, there was a span of 15 bases. CDR3 loop: CASSLVAGVKNEQYF. As DNA, the CDR3 is TGCGCCAGCAGCTTGGTCGCAGGGGTTAAGAACGAGCAGTACTTC.

Turning to this clone: Compared with germline, one end of the junction differs, possibly owing to a read error. The chain carries TRBV6-4 and TRBJ2-3; no clear D gene. Germline lookup yields CDR1 MRHNA and CDR2 SNTAGT. The CDR3 spans 15 residues. The CDR3 reads CTSSDLPASTDTQYF. In DNA, the CDR3 is TGTACCAGCAGTGACTTACCGGCGTCCACAGATACGCAGTATTTT.

J is TRBJ2-7 and V is TRBV4-3; TRBD2 agrees at 12 bases. CDR3 size: 16 residues. The V gene end was trimmed by 3 bases and the J gene end by 7 bases; junction bases not matched to a gene: 10. Germline V gives CDR1 LGHNA, CDR2 YSLEER. This chain's CDR3 is CASSQELAGGRGEQYF. CDR3 in DNA: TGCGCCAGCAGCCAGGAACTAGCGGGAGGCCGGGGGGAGCAGTACTTC.

The table lists this clone with a count of one. The rearrangement uses TRBV21-1 and TRBJ1-1; TRBD1 reflects the table's D call only, with no check against the DNA. TRBV21-1 is noted as a pseudogene. The CDR3 runs to 12 residues. In DNA form, the CDR3 reads TGTGCCACCCTGCACAGGGGCACTGAAGCTTTCTTT. This encodes CATLHRGTEAFF.

The chain has TRBV14 and TRBJ2-2; tentatively, D is TRBD1 or TRBD2 (5 bases each). Germline CDR1 is SGHDN and CDR2 is FVKESK. V shed 5 bases and J shed 3 bases, with 13 bases lying between them. This CDR3 has 15 residues. Here the CDR3 reads CASSVMGVYTGELFF. The CDR3, as DNA: TGTGCCAGCAGCGTCATGGGGGTTTACACCGGGGAGCTGTTTTTT.

The V gene is TRBV27, the J gene TRBJ1-5; TRBD1 agrees at 7 bases. Germline assignment: CDR1 MNHEY and CDR2 SMNVEV (reference sequence). The CDR3 covers 14 residues. V trimming: 5 bases; J trimming: 4 bases; junction bases outside the gene matches: 5. CDR3 loop: CASSTQGGNQPQHF. The CDR3 nucleotides are TGTGCCAGCAGTACTCAGGGGGGAAATCAGCCCCAGCATTTT.

The gene calls are TRBV20-1 and TRBJ2-5; 7 positions agree with TRBD2. In germline, CDR1 is DFQATT, CDR2 SNEGSKA (reference sequence). V was pared by 5 bases and J by 7 bases, with 4 bases of the junction left unmatched. There are 11 residues in the CDR3. The DNA of the CDR3 is TGCAGTGCTGTTGGGGGGGGGACCCAGTACTTC. Translating it yields CSAVGGGTQYF.

This chain connects TRBV7-2 to TRBJ2-5; 9 bases fit TRBD2. The J call is doubtful: the DNA matches TRBJ2-7 better. This CDR3 is 15 amino acids long. Germline CDR1 reads SGHTA; CDR2 reads FQGNSA. The CDR3, as DNA: TGTGCCAGCAGCTTAGATGCGGGAGGGTTGTACGAGCAGTACTTC. Its translation: CASSLDAGGLYEQYF.

The rearrangement uses TRBV30 and TRBJ2-7, with D possibly TRBD2 on 5 matching bases. The CDR3 loop spans 11 amino acids. Trimming shortened V by 6 bases and J by 5 bases, and 11 bases separated the two germline ends. CDR1 is GTSNPN and CDR2 is SVGIG in the germline V gene (reference sequence). CDR3 amino acids: CACTSLHEQYF. The CDR3 bases are TGTGCCTGTACTAGTCTCCACGAGCAGTACTTC.

The J gene is TRBJ1-1, the V gene TRBV25-1; D is unclear. CDR3 size: 13 residues. The germline V gene encodes CDR1 MGHDK and CDR2 SYGVNS. V was clipped by 7 bases and J by 3 bases, with 12 bases between them. CDR3 DNA sequence: TGTGCCAGCACCCCCCCGGGGTACACTGAAGCTTTCTTT. Translating gives CASTPPGYTEAFF.

As for this clone: Its ends do not fully match the called genes, so a read error is possible. The rearrangement joins TRBV7-7 to TRBJ2-1, with TRBD1 matching 9 bases. CDR1 SSHAT and CDR2 FNYEAQ come from the germline V gene (reference sequence). CDR3 length: 15 amino acids. For the CDR3, the DNA is TGTGCTAGCAGCTTAGTCCCGACAGGGGGGAATGAGCAGTTCTTC. It is translated as CASSLVPTGGNEQFF.

V is TRBV9 and J is TRBJ2-3; no clear D gene. This CDR3 contains 13 residues. CDR1 and CDR2 (germline): SGDLS, YYNGEE. V was pared by 0 bases and J by 8 bases, with 10 bases between. CDR3 DNA sequence: TGTGCCAGCAGCGTAGGAGTAGTGGGTACGCAGTATTTT. This translates into CASSVGVVGTQYF. The full variable domain, with the rest looked up from reference TRBV9 and TRBJ2-3, is DSGVTQTPKHLITATGQRVTLRCSPRSGDLSVYWYQQSLDQGLQFLIQYYNGEERAKGNILERFSAQQFPDLHSELNLSSLELGDSALYFCASSVGVVGTQYFGPGTRLTVL.

Only a few counts were recorded for this clone. V is TRBV14 and J is TRBJ2-1, with 8 bases aligning to TRBD1. This CDR3 comprises 17 residues. The V gene end was trimmed by 1 base and the J gene end by 5 bases; junction bases not matched to a gene: 10. Per the germline V gene, CDR1 is SGHDN and CDR2 is FVKESK. CDR3 DNA sequence: TGTGCCAGCAGCCAAGTTCTGGTGACAGGGGTCCACAATGAGCAGTTCTTC. Amino acid sequence: CASSQVLVTGVHNEQFF.